A single count supports the clone carrying this T cell receptor (beta chain). What it binds is unknown. Per the germline V gene, CDR1 is LGHNA and CDR2 is YNFKEQ. V was cut by 1 base and J by 9 bases, with 13 bases left in between. This CDR3 contains 14 residues. The data were obtained in a study of cytomegalovirus exposure and HLA in healthy donors. Study outcomes and limitations: Analyzed later, most CMV-associated TCR beta chains appeared HLA-restricted. Earlier findings revealed that most TCR beta V segments proved productive either about 90% or about 30% of the time.

The PCR had 60 Vbeta and 13 Jbeta primers. The repertoire was sequenced with immunoSEQ multiplex PCR; TCRdb's copy has only in-frame clones and lacks some. This table holds 100,000 to 150,000 clones, 76% found once. The gene calls are TRBV4-2 and TRBJ2-1, with D perhaps TRBD2 (5 bases). This TCR came from a female donor in good health and CMV-seropositive. Sequenced material: PBMCs. This chain's CDR3 is CASSQGSAGSEQFF. The CDR3 nucleotides are TGTGCCAGCAGCCAAGGAAGCGCGGGCTCTGAGCAGTTCTTC.